This TCR beta chain was sequenced in a study of cytomegalovirus exposure and HLA in healthy donors. General study results and limits: Testing in vitro showed a few CMV-associated chains specific for CMV antigens. Most TCRs appeared rarely, but some public TCRs recurred in many donors. It was 164 TCR beta chains that were listed as cytomegalovirus-associated.

With regard to this clone: What it binds is unknown.

The protocol was immunoSEQ multiplex PCR, while the TCRdb copy is restricted to in-frame clones and leaves out a portion. The sample shows around 200,000 clones, about 80% of them seen only once. The source of this sequence is a woman aged 18-35 years in good health and CMV-seropositive. The sample was PBMCs.

The CDR3 nucleotides are TGTGCCAGCAGCGACCTGGGGCAGGGTGGAAACTATGGCTACACCTTC. Translation gives CASSDLGQGGNYGYTF. The V call is TRBV5-4, the J call TRBJ1-2; TRBD1 is a possible D gene (5 bases). The CDR3 runs to 16 residues. Germline V gives CDR1 SGHNT, CDR2 YYREEE (reference sequence). The ends were cut back, 4 bases at V and 2 bases at J, with 18 bases in the middle.